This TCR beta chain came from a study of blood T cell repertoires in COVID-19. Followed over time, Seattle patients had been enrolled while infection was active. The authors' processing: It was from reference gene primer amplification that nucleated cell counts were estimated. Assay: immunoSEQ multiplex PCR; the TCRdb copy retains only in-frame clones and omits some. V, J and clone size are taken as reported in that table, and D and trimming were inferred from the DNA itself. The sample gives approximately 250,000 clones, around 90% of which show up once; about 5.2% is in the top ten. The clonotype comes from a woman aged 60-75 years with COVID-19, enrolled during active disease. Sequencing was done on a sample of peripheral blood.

The CDR3 sequence: CASRSGRNSPLHF. CDR3 nucleotide sequence: TGTGCCAGCAGATCAGGGCGTAATTCACCCCTCCACTTT. The chain recombines TRBV12-3 or TRBV12-4 with TRBJ1-6, with D tentatively TRBD1 (5 bases). V dropped 6 bases and J dropped 6 bases, with 9 bases sitting between them. The CDR3 covers 13 residues.